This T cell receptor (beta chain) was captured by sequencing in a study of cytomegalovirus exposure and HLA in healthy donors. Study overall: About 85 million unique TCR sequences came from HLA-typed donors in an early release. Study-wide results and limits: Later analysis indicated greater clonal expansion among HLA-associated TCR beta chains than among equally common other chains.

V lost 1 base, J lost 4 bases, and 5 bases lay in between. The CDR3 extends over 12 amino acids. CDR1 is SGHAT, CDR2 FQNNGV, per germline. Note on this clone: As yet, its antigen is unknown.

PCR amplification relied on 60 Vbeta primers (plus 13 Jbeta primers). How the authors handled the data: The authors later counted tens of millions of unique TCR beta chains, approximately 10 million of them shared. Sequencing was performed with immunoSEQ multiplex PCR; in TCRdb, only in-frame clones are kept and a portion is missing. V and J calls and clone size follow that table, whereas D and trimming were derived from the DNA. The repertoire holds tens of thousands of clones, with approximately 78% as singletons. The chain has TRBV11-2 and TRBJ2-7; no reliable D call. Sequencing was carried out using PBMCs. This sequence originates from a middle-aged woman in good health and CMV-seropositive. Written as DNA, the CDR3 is TGTGCCAGCAGCTTAGGAGTATACGAGCAGTACTTC. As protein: CASSLGVYEQYF. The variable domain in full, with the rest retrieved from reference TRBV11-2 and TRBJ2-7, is EAGVAQSPRYKIIEKRQSVAFWCNPISGHATLYWYQQILGQGPKLLIQFQNNGVVDDSQLPKDRFSAERLKGVDSTLKIQPAKLEDSAVYLCASSLGVYEQYFGPGTRLTVT.